The 8 T cell receptor beta chains reported below all come from one sample, sequenced in a study of T cell responses to AZD1222 COVID-19 vaccine. Sequencing was performed with immunoSEQ multiplex PCR; in TCRdb, only in-frame clones are kept and a portion is missing. This table holds fewer than 200,000 clones, 85% to 95% found once. This specimen consisted of peripheral blood, obtained on day 0 of AZD1222 vaccination. The receptor source for this set is an adult in good health.

The CDR3 nucleotides read TGTGCCAGCTCACCATCGACAGGGGTCTGGTTGAAGAAGGGCTACACCTTC. The encoded protein is CASSPSTGVWLKKGYTF. The gene calls are TRBV18 and TRBJ1-2, with TRBD1 identical over 8 bases. Trimming took 2 bases from V and 8 from J; bases not matched to a gene: 16. The CDR3 has 17 amino acids. The germline gives CDR1 KGHSH, CDR2 LQKENI.

This chain uses TRBV16 with TRBJ2-7; TRBD1 matches at 10 bases. There are 15 residues in the CDR3. Germline V gene sequence: CDR1 KGHSY, CDR2 FQNENV. V shed 3 bases, J shed 5 bases, and the junction held 7 bases outside the gene matches. The CDR3 bases are TGTGCCAGCAGCCATCCCCGGGACAGGGGAAACGAGCAGTACTTC. Translated, it gives CASSHPRDRGNEQYF.

The V and J genes are TRBV5-6 and TRBJ1-3, with D tentatively TRBD1 (5 bases). V was clipped by 0 bases and J by 2 bases, with 9 bases between them. There are 15 residues in the CDR3. CDR1 SGHDT and CDR2 YYEEEE come from the germline V gene. The CDR3 region is CASSLALGAGNTIYF. Written as DNA, the CDR3 is TGTGCCAGCAGCTTGGCACTGGGGGCTGGAAACACCATATATTTT.

The chain carries TRBV10-2 and TRBJ2-3, with TRBD2 matching over 11 bases. This CDR3 is built from 14 residues. The germline V gene encodes CDR1 WSHSY and CDR2 SAAADI. The V gene end was trimmed by 8 bases and the J gene end by 5 bases; junction bases not matched to a gene: 6. The CDR3, as DNA: TGCGCCAGCGTCCTAGCGGGAGGTGTAGATACGCAGTATTTT. Translated, it gives CASVLAGGVDTQYF.

The chain employs TRBV7-9 and TRBJ2-1, with TRBD1 matching 7 bases. CDR3 length: 15 residues. The trim removed 5 bases at V and 3 bases at J, leaving 7 bases unmatched. Germline V gene lookup returns CDR1 SEHNR and CDR2 FQNEAQ (reference sequence). The CDR3 protein is CASSPTGINYNEQFF. The CDR3 nucleotides read TGTGCCAGCAGCCCGACAGGGATAAACTACAATGAGCAGTTCTTC.

The chain recombines TRBV18 with TRBJ1-5; the D is unclear. Trimming left V 2 bases short and J 7 bases short, with 12 bases between. The CDR3 runs to 14 residues. In germline, CDR1 is KGHSH, CDR2 LQKENI. The CDR3 reads CASSPGPRGQPQHF. In nucleotides, the CDR3 is TGTGCCAGCTCACCAGGGCCCCGGGGACAGCCCCAGCATTTT. Drawing the rest from reference TRBV18 and TRBJ1-5, the complete variable domain is NAGVMQNPRHLVRRRGQEARLRCSPMKGHSHVYWYRQLPEEGLKFMVYLQKENIIDESGMPKERFSAEFPKEGPSILRIQQVVRGDSAAYFCASSPGPRGQPQHFGDGTRLSIL.

The chain links TRBV4-1 to TRBJ1-6; D unresolved. From germline, CDR1 is MGHRA and CDR2 YSYEKL. V shed 5 bases and J shed 0 bases, with 8 bases lying between them. This CDR3 contains 15 residues. CDR3 region: CASSIGSSYNSPLHF. The CDR3 region has the DNA TGCGCCAGCAGCATCGGGAGCTCCTATAATTCACCCCTCCACTTT.

The chain employs TRBV10-3 and TRBJ2-7, with unresolved D. The germline gives CDR1 ENHRY, CDR2 SYGVKD. The CDR3 totals 11 residues. The germline V and J ends were trimmed by 7 bases and 5 bases, with 9 bases remaining between them. In DNA, the CDR3 is TGTGCCATCAAGAATATGGACGAGCAGTACTTC. It specifies CAIKNMDEQYF.